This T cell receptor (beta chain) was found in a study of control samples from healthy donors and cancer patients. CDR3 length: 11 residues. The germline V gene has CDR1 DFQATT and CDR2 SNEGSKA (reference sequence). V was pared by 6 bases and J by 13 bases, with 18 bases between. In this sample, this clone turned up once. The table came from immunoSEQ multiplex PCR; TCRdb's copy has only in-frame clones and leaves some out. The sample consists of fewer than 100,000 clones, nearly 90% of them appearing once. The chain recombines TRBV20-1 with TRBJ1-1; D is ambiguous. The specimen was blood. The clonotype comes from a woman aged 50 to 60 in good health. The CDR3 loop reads CSASFRGIDFF. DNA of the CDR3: TGCAGTGCCTCCTTTCGGGGTATTGATTTCTTT.